This TCR beta chain was identified during a study of shared clonotypes between healthy human individuals. Sequencing was performed with immunoSEQ multiplex PCR; in TCRdb, only in-frame clones are kept and a portion is missing. This table holds under 2,000,000 clones, about 94% found once. Naive CD8 cells lacked CD45RO and underwent positive selection for CCR7, leaving out terminally differentiated effector memory CD45RA+ cells. This clone was seen only once. The CDR3 extends over 13 amino acids. Looked up from germline, CDR1 is MDHEN and CDR2 is SYDVKM. Trimming left V 5 bases short and J 5 bases short, with 7 bases between.

The sequence came from a man aged 18-30 years in good health. Sequencing input: naive CD8+ T cells sorted from blood. This chain uses TRBV28 with TRBJ1-6; D not certain. CDR3 protein: CASSPIDNSPLHF. The CDR3 region has the DNA TGTGCCAGCAGTCCCATAGATAATTCACCCCTCCACTTT.